The 13 T cell receptor beta chains below all came from one sample that was sequenced in a study of blood T cell repertoires in COVID-19. Clones were sequenced by immunoSEQ multiplex PCR, and TCRdb holds only the in-frame ones, with some missing. The table shows some 250,000 clones, with roughly 79% occurring only once. Sequenced input: peripheral blood. The receptors shown here come from a woman of 80 years or more with COVID-19, enrolled during active disease.

The rearrangement links TRBV29-1 to TRBJ1-1; 7 nucleotides agree with TRBD1. This CDR3 comprises 10 residues. J was trimmed by 11 bases and V by 6 bases; bases with no gene match: 6. Germline CDR1 and CDR2: SQVTM and ANQGSEA. CDR3 protein: CSVGQVDAFF. The CDR3 nucleotides are TGCAGCGTCGGACAGGTGGATGCTTTCTTT.

The gene calls are TRBV9 and TRBJ1-2; 7 positions agree with TRBD1. The V segment lost 2 bases and the J segment 7 bases; nucleotides outside the gene matches: 8. Germline CDR1 reads SGDLS; CDR2 reads YYNGEE. CDR3 length: 14 residues. CDR3 nucleotides: TGTGCCAGCAGCGTGGATCCAGGGGGTGTTGGCTACACCTTC. Encoded protein: CASSVDPGGVGYTF. The variable domain in full, completed from reference TRBV9 and TRBJ1-2, reads DSGVTQTPKHLITATGQRVTLRCSPRSGDLSVYWYQQSLDQGLQFLIQYYNGEERAKGNILERFSAQQFPDLHSELNLSSLELGDSALYFCASSVDPGGVGYTFGSGTRLTVV.

The chain links TRBV27 to TRBJ2-1, with 7 bases fitting TRBD1. CDR1 and CDR2 from the germline V gene are MNHEY and SMNVEV (reference sequence). The CDR3 runs to 16 residues. Germline trimming cut 0 bases from V and 2 bases from J; bases unmatched to any gene: 4. CDR3: CASSLSPGQTYNEQFF. Written as DNA, the CDR3 is TGTGCCAGCAGTTTATCGCCGGGACAGACCTACAATGAGCAGTTCTTC.

This chain links TRBV5-1 with TRBJ2-7; maybe TRBD1 (6 bases). Germline CDR1 reads SGHRS; CDR2 reads YFSETQ. The CDR3 has 12 amino acids. Trimming took 4 bases from V and 5 from J, leaving 10 bases between them. The CDR3 loop is CASSRTGNEQYF. The CDR3 DNA reads TGCGCCAGCAGCCGAACAGGGAACGAGCAGTACTTC.

This clone has more than one count but fewer than ten. The V and J genes are TRBV7-9 and TRBJ2-1; D possibly corresponds to TRBD2 (6 bases). This CDR3 comprises 15 residues. With 7 bases removed from V and 6 bases from J, the gap between germline ends came to 19 bases. In germline, CDR1 is SEHNR, CDR2 FQNEAQ (reference sequence). CDR3 DNA: TGTGCCAGCATCGAACCGGGACTCGGGGGCAATGAGCAGTTCTTC. Amino acids: CASIEPGLGGNEQFF.

This clone was detected only a few times. The rearrangement links TRBV25-1 to TRBJ2-3; D might be TRBD2 (5 bases). Germline CDR1 reads MGHDK; CDR2 reads SYGVNS. This CDR3 spans 15 amino acids. Trimming took 6 bases from V and 3 from J, leaving 16 bases between them. The CDR3, as DNA: TGTGCCAGCAGCCGGGGTAGCGCGGTAACAGATACGCAGTATTTT. Translated: CASSRGSAVTDTQYF.

The chain combines TRBV5-4 with TRBJ2-3; 11 nucleotides align to TRBD2. The CDR3 loop spans 17 amino acids. The germline V gene has CDR1 SGHNT and CDR2 YYREEE (reference sequence). Losses at the gene ends were 1 base for V and 2 bases for J; bases not matched to a gene: 6. The CDR3: CASSLRLLAGVTDTQYF. Written as DNA, the CDR3 is TGTGCCAGCAGCTTGCGATTACTAGCGGGAGTCACAGATACGCAGTATTTT.

This chain uses TRBV19 with TRBJ1-5; 7 positions agree with TRBD1. V shed 3 bases and J 0 bases; nucleotides not matched to a gene: 14. This CDR3 spans 19 amino acids. Germline CDR1 is LNHDA and CDR2 is SQIVND (reference sequence). The CDR3 bases are TGTGCCAGTAGTATTAGGGTGAACAGGGGCGCTTATAGCAATCAGCCCCAGCATTTT. Amino acid sequence: CASSIRVNRGAYSNQPQHF.

This sequence joins TRBV30 and TRBJ2-2; 7 nucleotides agree with TRBD1. J was trimmed by 0 bases and V by 2 bases; bases with no gene match: 6. This CDR3 has 16 residues. Germline CDR1 is GTSNPN and CDR2 is SVGIG (reference sequence). Here the CDR3 DNA reads TGTGCCTGGAGTCTTTCAGGGGGAACGAACACCGGGGAGCTGTTTTTT. As protein: CAWSLSGGTNTGELFF.

The V and J genes are TRBV10-2 and TRBJ1-5; 9 bases line up with TRBD1. Trimming at V came to 10 bases and at J to 0 bases, leaving 13 bases not matched to a gene. This CDR3 region has 17 residues. The germline gives CDR1 WSHSY, CDR2 SAAADI. CDR3 coding DNA: TGCGCCACCGGACATCGACAGGGGGGGGATAGCAATCAGCCCCAGCATTTT. Translating it yields CATGHRQGGDSNQPQHF.

Here the CDR3 reads CASSPKLSQGSNYGYTF. The CDR3 nucleotides are TGTGCCAGCTCACCAAAGCTCTCCCAGGGTAGTAACTATGGCTACACCTTC. The chain recombines TRBV18 with TRBJ1-2; maybe TRBD1 (5 bases). V lost 2 bases, J lost 1 base, and 17 bases lay in between. The CDR3 is 17 residues long. Germline CDR1 is KGHSH and CDR2 is LQKENI.

This sequence joins TRBV5-1 and TRBJ2-7, with a tentative D call TRBD1 (6 bases). CDR3 length equals 14 residues. V was trimmed by 2 bases and J by 3 bases, leaving 12 bases between them. In germline, CDR1 is SGHRS, CDR2 YFSETQ. The CDR3 protein is CASSLRTEIYEQYF. The CDR3 region has the DNA TGCGCCAGCAGCTTACGGACAGAGATCTACGAGCAGTACTTC. The variable domain in full, completed from reference TRBV5-1 and TRBJ2-7, reads KAGVTQTPRYLIKTRGQQVTLSCSPISGHRSVSWYQQTPGQGLQFLFEYFSETQRNKGNFPGRFSGRQFSNSRSEMNVSTLELGDSALYLCASSLRTEIYEQYFGPGTRLTVT.

This chain connects TRBV25-1 to TRBJ1-5, with D tentatively TRBD1 (6 bases). V lost 2 bases, J lost 7 bases, and 9 bases lay in between. The germline gives CDR1 MGHDK, CDR2 SYGVNS. The CDR3 has 13 amino acids. For the CDR3, the DNA is TGTGCCAGCAGTGAAACAGGGCTGCAGCCCCAGCATTTT. Its protein is CASSETGLQPQHF.